The clone carrying this T cell receptor (beta chain) was found a few times. Antigen: not known. This specimen comes from a study of CD8 T cells in ankylosing spondylitis. Study-wide findings and caveats: Certain motif variants had earlier appeared in reactive arthritis synovial fluid and blood. Reportedly, disease-linked clones are significantly enriched in ankylosing spondylitis patients' matched synovial fluid.

The J segment lost 4 bases and the V segment lost 6 bases, leaving 5 bases of the junction unmatched. The germline V gene encodes CDR1 SQVTM and CDR2 ANQGSEA. CDR3 length: 12 residues. TCR beta libraries were made by quantitative 5'-RACE with molecular barcodes. One entry per CDR3 protein, called by TCRdb with MiXCR from the 5' RACE reads. The table records more than 200,000 distinct CDR3 sequences, about 24% of them present only once. Sequencing was performed on blood, either unsorted or a sorted T cell fraction (not recorded which). The TCR comes from a male donor with ankylosing spondylitis or in good health (not recorded which). The chain carries TRBV29-1 and TRBJ2-5; TRBD1 matches 7 bases. The CDR3 loop reads CSVRTGRETQYF. The CDR3 nucleotides are TGCAGCGTGAGGACAGGTCGAGAGACCCAGTACTTC.